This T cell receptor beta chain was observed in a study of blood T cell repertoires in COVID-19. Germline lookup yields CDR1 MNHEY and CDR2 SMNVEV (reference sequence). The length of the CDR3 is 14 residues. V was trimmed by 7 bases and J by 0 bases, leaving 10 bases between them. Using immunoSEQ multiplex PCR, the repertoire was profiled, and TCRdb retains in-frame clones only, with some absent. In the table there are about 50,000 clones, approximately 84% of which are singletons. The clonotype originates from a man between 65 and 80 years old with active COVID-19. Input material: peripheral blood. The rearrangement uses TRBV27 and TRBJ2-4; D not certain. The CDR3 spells CASMGILAKNIQYF. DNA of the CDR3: TGTGCCAGCATGGGCATATTAGCCAAAAACATTCAGTACTTC.